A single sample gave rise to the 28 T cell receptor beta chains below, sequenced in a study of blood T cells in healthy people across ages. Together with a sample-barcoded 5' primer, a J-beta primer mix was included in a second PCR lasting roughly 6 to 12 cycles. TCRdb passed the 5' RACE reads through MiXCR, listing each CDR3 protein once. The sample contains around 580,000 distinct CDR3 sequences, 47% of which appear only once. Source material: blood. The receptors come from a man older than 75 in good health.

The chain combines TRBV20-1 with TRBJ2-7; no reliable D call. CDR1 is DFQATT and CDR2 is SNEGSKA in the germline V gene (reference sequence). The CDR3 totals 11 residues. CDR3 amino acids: CSAPLDYEQYF. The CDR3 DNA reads TGCAGCGCTCCTTTGGACTACGAGCAGTACTTC.

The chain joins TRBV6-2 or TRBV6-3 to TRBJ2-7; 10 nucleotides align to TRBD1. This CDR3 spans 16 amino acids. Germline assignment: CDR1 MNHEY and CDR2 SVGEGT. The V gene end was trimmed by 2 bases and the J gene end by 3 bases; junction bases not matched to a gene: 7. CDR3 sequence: CASSYPPGQGSYEQYF. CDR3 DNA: TGTGCCAGCAGTTACCCGCCGGGACAGGGGAGCTACGAGCAGTACTTC.

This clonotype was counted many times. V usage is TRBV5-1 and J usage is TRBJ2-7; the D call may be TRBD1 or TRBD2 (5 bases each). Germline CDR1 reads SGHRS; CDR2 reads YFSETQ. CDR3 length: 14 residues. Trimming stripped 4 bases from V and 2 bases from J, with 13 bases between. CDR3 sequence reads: CASSPRDGAYEQYF. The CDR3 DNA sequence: TGCGCCAGCAGCCCCCGGGACGGAGCCTACGAGCAGTACTTC.

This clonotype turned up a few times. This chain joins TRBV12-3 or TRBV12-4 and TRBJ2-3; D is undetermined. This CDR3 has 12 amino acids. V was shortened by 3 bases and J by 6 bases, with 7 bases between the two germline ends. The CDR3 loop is CASSFPEDTQYF. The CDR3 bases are TGTGCCAGCAGTTTCCCCGAGGATACGCAGTATTTT.

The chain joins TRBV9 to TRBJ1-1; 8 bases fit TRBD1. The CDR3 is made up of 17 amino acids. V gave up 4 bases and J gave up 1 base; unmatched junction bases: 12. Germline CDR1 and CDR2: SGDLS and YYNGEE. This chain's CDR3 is CASSPKGQALRNTEAFF. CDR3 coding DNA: TGTGCCAGCAGCCCAAAGGGACAGGCGCTAAGGAACACTGAAGCTTTCTTT.

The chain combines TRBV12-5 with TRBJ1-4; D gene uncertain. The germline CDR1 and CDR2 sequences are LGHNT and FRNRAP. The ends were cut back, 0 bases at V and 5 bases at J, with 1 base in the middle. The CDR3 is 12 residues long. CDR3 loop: CASGLVNEKLFF. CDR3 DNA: TGTGCTAGTGGTTTGGTAAATGAAAAACTGTTTTTT.

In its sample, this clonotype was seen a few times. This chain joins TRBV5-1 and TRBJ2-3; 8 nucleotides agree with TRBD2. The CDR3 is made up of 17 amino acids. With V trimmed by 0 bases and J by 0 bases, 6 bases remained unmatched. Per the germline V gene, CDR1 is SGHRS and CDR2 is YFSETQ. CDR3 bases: TGCGCCAGCAGCTTGGTATTTCGACTAGCGAGCACAGATACGCAGTATTTT. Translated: CASSLVFRLASTDTQYF.

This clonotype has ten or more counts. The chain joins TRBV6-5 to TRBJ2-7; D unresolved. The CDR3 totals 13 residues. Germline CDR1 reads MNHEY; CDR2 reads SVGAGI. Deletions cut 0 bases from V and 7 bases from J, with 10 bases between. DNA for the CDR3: TGTGCCAGCAGTTACTCCCCAGTTCTGGAGCAGTACTTC. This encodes CASSYSPVLEQYF.

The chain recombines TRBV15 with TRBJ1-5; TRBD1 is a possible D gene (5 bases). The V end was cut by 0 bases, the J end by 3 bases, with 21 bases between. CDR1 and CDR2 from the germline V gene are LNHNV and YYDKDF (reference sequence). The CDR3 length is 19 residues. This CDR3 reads CATSREGVGGASVNQPQHF. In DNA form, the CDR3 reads TGTGCCACCAGCAGAGAAGGAGTTGGAGGGGCAAGCGTCAATCAGCCCCAGCATTTT.

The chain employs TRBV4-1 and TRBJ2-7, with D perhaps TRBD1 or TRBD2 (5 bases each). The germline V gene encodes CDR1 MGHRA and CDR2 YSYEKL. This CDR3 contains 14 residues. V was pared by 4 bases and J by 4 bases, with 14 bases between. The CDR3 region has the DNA TGCGCCAGCAGCCCTAATGGGGGTGGGTACGAGCAGTACTTC. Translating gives CASSPNGGGYEQYF.

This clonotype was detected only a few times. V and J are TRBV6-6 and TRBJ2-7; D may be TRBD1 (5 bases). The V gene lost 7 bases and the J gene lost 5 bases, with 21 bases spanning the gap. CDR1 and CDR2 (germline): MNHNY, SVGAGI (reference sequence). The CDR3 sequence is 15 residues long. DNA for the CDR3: TGTGCCAGCATTTCCAATGGGGCCGAAGGAAACGAGCAGTACTTC. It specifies CASISNGAEGNEQYF.

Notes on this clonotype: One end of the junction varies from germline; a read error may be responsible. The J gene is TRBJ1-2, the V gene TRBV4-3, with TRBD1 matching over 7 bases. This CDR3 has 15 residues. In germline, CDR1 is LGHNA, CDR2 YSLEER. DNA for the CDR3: TGCGCCAGTAGCCAATCCAAGACAGGGAACTATGGCTACACCTTC. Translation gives CASSQSKTGNYGYTF.

This CDR3 reads CASSLQPTDNQPQHF. DNA for the CDR3: TGCGCCAGCAGCTTGCAACCAACTGACAATCAGCCCCAGCATTTT. The rearrangement links TRBV5-1 to TRBJ1-5; D is unresolved. Germline CDR1 reads SGHRS; CDR2 reads YFSETQ. There are 15 residues in the CDR3. The ends were cut back, 1 base at V and 3 bases at J, with 11 bases in the middle.

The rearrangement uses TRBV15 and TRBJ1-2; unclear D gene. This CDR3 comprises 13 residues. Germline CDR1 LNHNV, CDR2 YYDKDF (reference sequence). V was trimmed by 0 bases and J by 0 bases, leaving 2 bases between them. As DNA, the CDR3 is TGTGCCACCAGCAGAGATCCTAACTATGGCTACACCTTC. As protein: CATSRDPNYGYTF.

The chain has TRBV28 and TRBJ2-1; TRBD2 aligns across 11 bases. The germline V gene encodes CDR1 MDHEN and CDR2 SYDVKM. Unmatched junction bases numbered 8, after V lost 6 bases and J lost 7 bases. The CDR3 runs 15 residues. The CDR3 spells CASSQTSGRGNEQFF. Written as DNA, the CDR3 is TGTGCCAGCAGCCAAACTAGCGGGAGAGGTAATGAGCAGTTCTTC.

The CDR3 protein is CSARGASGNNEQFF. The CDR3 nucleotides are TGCAGTGCTAGGGGGGCTAGCGGAAACAATGAGCAGTTCTTC. J is TRBJ2-1 and V is TRBV20-1; weak D call: TRBD2 (7 bases). The CDR3 length is 14 residues. Germline CDR1 reads DFQATT; CDR2 reads SNEGSKA (reference sequence). V was pared by 3 bases and J by 5 bases, with 14 bases between.

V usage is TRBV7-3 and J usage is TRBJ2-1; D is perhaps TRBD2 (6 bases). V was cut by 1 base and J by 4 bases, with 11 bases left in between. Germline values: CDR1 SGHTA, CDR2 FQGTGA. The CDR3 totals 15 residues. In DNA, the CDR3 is TGTGCCAGCAGCTTAATCCCGGGGGTTTACAATGAGCAGTTCTTC. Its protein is CASSLIPGVYNEQFF.

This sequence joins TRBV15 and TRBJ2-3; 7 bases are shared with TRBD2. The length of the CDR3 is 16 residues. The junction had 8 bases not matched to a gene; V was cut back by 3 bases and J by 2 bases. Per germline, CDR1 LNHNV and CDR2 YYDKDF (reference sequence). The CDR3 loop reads CATSSGLVGLTDTQYF. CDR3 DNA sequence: TGTGCCACCAGCAGCGGACTAGTGGGACTCACAGATACGCAGTATTTT.

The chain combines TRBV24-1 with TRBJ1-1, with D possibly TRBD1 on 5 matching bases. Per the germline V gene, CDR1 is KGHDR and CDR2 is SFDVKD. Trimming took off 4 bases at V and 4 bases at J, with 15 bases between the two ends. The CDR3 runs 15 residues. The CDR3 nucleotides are TGTGCCACCAGTGAAGGCGGACATGGGGTCACTGAAGCTTTCTTT. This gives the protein CATSEGGHGVTEAFF.

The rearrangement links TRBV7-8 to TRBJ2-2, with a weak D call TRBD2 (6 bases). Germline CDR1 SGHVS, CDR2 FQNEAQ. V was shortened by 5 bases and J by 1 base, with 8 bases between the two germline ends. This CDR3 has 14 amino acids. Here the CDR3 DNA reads TGTGCCAGCAGCCTGGAGGGGAACACCGGGGAGCTGTTTTTT. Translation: CASSLEGNTGELFF.

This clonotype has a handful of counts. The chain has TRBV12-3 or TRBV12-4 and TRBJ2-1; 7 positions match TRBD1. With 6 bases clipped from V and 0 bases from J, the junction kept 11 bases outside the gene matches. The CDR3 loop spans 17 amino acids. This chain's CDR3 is CASSNNQGELSYNEQFF. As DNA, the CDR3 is TGTGCCAGCAGCAACAACCAGGGGGAACTCTCCTACAATGAGCAGTTCTTC.

The CDR3 reads CATSDWPGQGQETQYF. The CDR3 DNA is TGTGCCACCAGTGATTGGCCGGGACAGGGGCAAGAGACCCAGTACTTC. This chain connects TRBV24-1 to TRBJ2-5; 10 bases are shared with TRBD1. V lost 2 bases, J lost 2 bases, and 4 bases stayed unmatched. Germline-derived CDR1 and CDR2 are KGHDR and SFDVKD. The CDR3 runs 16 residues.

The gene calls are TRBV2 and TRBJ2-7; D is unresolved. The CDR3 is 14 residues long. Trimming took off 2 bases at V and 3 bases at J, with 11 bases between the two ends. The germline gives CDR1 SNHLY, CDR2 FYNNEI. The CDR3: CASSERLQVYEQYF. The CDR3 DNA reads TGTGCCAGCAGTGAACGGTTGCAGGTCTACGAGCAGTACTTC.

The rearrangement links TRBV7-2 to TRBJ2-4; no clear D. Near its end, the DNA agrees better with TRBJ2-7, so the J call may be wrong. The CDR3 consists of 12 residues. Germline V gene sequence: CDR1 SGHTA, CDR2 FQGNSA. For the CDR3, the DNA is TGTGCCAGCAGCTCGGTGGCCTACGAGCAGTACTTC. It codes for CASSSVAYEQYF.

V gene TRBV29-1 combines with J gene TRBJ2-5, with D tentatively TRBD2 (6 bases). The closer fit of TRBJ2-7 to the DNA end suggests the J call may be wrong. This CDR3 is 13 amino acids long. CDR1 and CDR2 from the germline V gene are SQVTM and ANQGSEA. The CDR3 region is CSVESGVFGEQYF. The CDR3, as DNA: TGCAGCGTTGAATCGGGAGTCTTTGGCGAGCAGTACTTC.

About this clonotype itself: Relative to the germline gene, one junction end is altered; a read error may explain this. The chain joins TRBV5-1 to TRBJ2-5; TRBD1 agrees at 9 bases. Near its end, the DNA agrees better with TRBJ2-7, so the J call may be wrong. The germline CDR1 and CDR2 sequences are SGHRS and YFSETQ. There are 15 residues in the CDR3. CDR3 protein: CTSSLGQGVTYEQYF. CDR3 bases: TGCACCAGCAGCTTGGGACAGGGCGTAACCTACGAGCAGTACTTC.

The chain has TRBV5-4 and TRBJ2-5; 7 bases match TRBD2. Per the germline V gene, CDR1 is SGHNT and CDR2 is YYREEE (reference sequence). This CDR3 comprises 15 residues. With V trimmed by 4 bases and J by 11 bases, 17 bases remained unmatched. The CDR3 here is CASSHSGISYNEQYF. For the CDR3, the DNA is TGTGCCAGCAGCCACAGCGGGATCTCCTACAATGAGCAGTACTTC.

The CDR3 region is CASSQEPLSANEQFF. The CDR3 region has the DNA TGTGCCAGCAGCCAAGAACCCCTTTCTGCCAATGAGCAGTTCTTC. The chain uses TRBV4-2 and TRBJ2-1; no clear D gene. The CDR3 is 15 amino acids. With 0 bases removed from V and 6 bases from J, the gap between germline ends came to 12 bases. Germline V gene lookup returns CDR1 LGHNA and CDR2 YNFKEQ.